The 29 T cell receptor beta chains reported below all come from one sample, sequenced in a study of blood T cell repertoires in COVID-19 (dated by TCRdb to 2020 to 2021). Libraries were prepared through the immunoSEQ multiplex PCR assay. Not all clones reach the TCRdb copy of this immuneACCESS table, which keeps in-frame sequences only. Checked studies attribute under half of the gap to unresolved V genes and leave the rest unexplained. The sample table lists some 530,000 clones, 80% to 90% of them with a count of one. The ten largest account for around 7.9% of the sample. The sample comprised PBMCs or T cells enriched from blood (not recorded which). These receptors came from a woman aged 55-70 years who had recovered from COVID-19.

The chain uses TRBV7-6 and TRBJ2-1; weak D call: TRBD2 (6 bases). CDR1 is SGHVS, CDR2 FNYEAQ, per germline. The CDR3 runs 15 residues. Trimming took off 1 base at V and 9 bases at J, with 16 bases between the two ends. The CDR3 sequence: CASSLGLVGLGEQFF. The CDR3 region has the DNA TGTGCCAGCAGCTTAGGACTAGTGGGGTTGGGTGAGCAGTTCTTC.

The V and J genes are TRBV5-4 and TRBJ1-1; D unresolved. Germline V lookup: CDR1 SGHNT, CDR2 YYREEE (reference sequence). The V end was cut by 10 bases, the J end by 2 bases, with 21 bases between. This CDR3 has 15 residues. DNA for the CDR3: TGTGCCGCCAGCAGCATCCGGGGTGATAACACTGAAGCTTTCTTT. This encodes CAASSIRGDNTEAFF.

This CDR3 reads CASGLVTGPSTDTQYF. CDR3 nucleotides: TGTGCTAGTGGTTTGGTTACAGGACCCTCGACAGATACGCAGTATTTT. The chain combines TRBV12-5 with TRBJ2-3; D might be TRBD1 (5 bases). The length of the CDR3 is 16 residues. Trimming took off 0 bases at V and 3 bases at J, with 13 bases between the two ends. Germline V lookup: CDR1 LGHNT, CDR2 FRNRAP.

V gene TRBV10-1 combines with J gene TRBJ2-1, with D tentatively TRBD2 (7 bases). CDR1 and CDR2 (germline): WNHNN, SYGVQD (reference sequence). This CDR3 has 16 amino acids. The V gene lost 2 bases and the J gene lost 8 bases, with 19 bases spanning the gap. The CDR3 DNA is TGCGCCAGCAGTGAGGGCGGCGGGGGCGCGAGGGATGAGCAGTTCTTC. Translation gives CASSEGGGGARDEQFF.

The rearrangement uses TRBV2 and TRBJ1-1; TRBD1 might be the D (6 bases). With 3 bases removed from V and 7 bases from J, the gap between germline ends came to 9 bases. The length of the CDR3 is 12 residues. Germline V gene sequence: CDR1 SNHLY, CDR2 FYNNEI. CDR3 loop: CASSEQGIEAFF. In DNA, the CDR3 is TGTGCCAGCAGTGAGCAGGGGATTGAAGCTTTCTTT.

The chain joins TRBV6-2 or TRBV6-3 to TRBJ2-5, with 7 bases identical to TRBD2. The CDR3 sequence is 14 residues long. With V trimmed by 5 bases and J by 1 base, 4 bases remained unmatched. Germline CDR1 MNHEY, CDR2 SVGEGT. In DNA, the CDR3 is TGTGCCAGCAGTCGACTAGCCCGCCAAGAGACCCAGTACTTC. Translation gives CASSRLARQETQYF.

The chain's CDR3 is CSVARVLYNEQFF. The CDR3 DNA reads TGCAGCGTCGCCAGGGTTCTCTACAATGAGCAGTTCTTC. This rearrangement joins TRBV29-1 to TRBJ2-1; D perhaps matches TRBD1 (5 bases). The CDR3 covers 13 residues. Germline CDR1 reads SQVTM; CDR2 reads ANQGSEA. Deletions cut 6 bases from V and 3 bases from J, with 12 bases between.

The chain recombines TRBV7-6 with TRBJ2-1; TRBD2 matches 9 bases. V lost 3 bases to trimming and J lost 6 bases; unmatched junction nucleotides: 3. The CDR3 consists of 14 residues. Germline V gene lookup returns CDR1 SGHVS and CDR2 FNYEAQ. The CDR3, as DNA: TGTGCCAGCAGCTTGGGGACTAGCTTCAATGAGCAGTTCTTC. It yields the protein CASSLGTSFNEQFF.

This clone has just one count. V usage is TRBV5-1 and J usage is TRBJ2-3; 7 bases are a match to TRBD1. The CDR3 sequence is 15 residues long. Germline CDR1 and CDR2: SGHRS and YFSETQ. J gave up 3 bases and V 2 bases, and 6 bases lay outside the gene matches. CDR3 bases: TGCGCCAGCAGCTTACAGGGGTTTCAGACAGATACGCAGTATTTT. Protein sequence: CASSLQGFQTDTQYF.

The CDR3 nucleotides are TGCGCCAGCAGCTTGTACAGAGGGACTAGCACAGATACGCAGTATTTT. Protein sequence: CASSLYRGTSTDTQYF. The chain joins TRBV5-1 to TRBJ2-3; tentative D call: TRBD2 (6 bases). The CDR3 contains 16 residues. The germline V gene has CDR1 SGHRS and CDR2 YFSETQ. V lost 1 base and J 0 bases, leaving 12 bases between the germline ends.

The chain carries TRBV2 and TRBJ2-1, with D possibly matching TRBD2 (5 bases). Trimming shortened V by 4 bases and J by 0 bases, and 10 bases separated the two germline ends. Germline loops: CDR1 SNHLY, CDR2 FYNNEI. This CDR3 spans 15 amino acids. The CDR3 sequence is CASSGTWSSYNEQFF. The CDR3, as DNA: TGTGCCAGCAGTGGGACTTGGAGCTCCTACAATGAGCAGTTCTTC.

V usage is TRBV5-1 and J usage is TRBJ2-5, with D perhaps TRBD2 (7 bases). The germline V and J ends were trimmed by 4 bases and 9 bases, with 13 bases remaining between them. Germline V lookup: CDR1 SGHRS, CDR2 YFSETQ. The CDR3 covers 12 residues. The CDR3 sequence: CASSPGGGAQYF. Here the CDR3 DNA reads TGCGCCAGCAGCCCGGGGGGCGGGGCCCAGTACTTC.

CDR3 amino acids: CASSPTGSNSPLHF. The CDR3 bases are TGTGCCAGCAGCCCCACCGGGTCCAATTCACCCCTCCACTTT. The chain uses TRBV2 and TRBJ1-6, with D unresolved. The V end lost 6 bases, the J end lost 7 bases, and 13 bases lay between the germline ends. The CDR3 length is 14 residues. The germline CDR1 and CDR2 sequences are SNHLY and FYNNEI.

The chain links TRBV18 to TRBJ1-5; 7 nucleotides match TRBD1. The CDR3 has 12 residues. The V gene's germline CDR1 is KGHSH and CDR2 LQKENI. Trimming at V came to 8 bases and at J to 5 bases, leaving 3 bases not matched to a gene. CDR3 nucleotide sequence: TGTGCCAGCAAGGGACAGTATCAGCCCCAGCATTTT. Amino acids: CASKGQYQPQHF.

This clone was seen only once. V usage is TRBV2 and J usage is TRBJ2-3; TRBD2 matches at 8 bases. The CDR3 sequence is 16 residues long. The V gene's germline CDR1 is SNHLY and CDR2 FYNNEI. After removal of 6 bases from V and 1 base from J, the junction contained 9 bases not matched to a gene. For the CDR3, the DNA is TGTGCCAGCAGGGCGGGACTAGGAAAGGGCACAGATACGCAGTATTTT. This codes for CASRAGLGKGTDTQYF.

The CDR3 protein is CASSDPGQGSDTIYF. The CDR3 nucleotides read TGCGCCAGCAGTGACCCTGGACAGGGTTCGGACACCATATATTTT. The chain employs TRBV10-1 and TRBJ1-3; TRBD1 aligns across 8 bases. The junction had 9 bases not matched to a gene; V was cut back by 3 bases and J by 8 bases. Germline CDR1 reads WNHNN; CDR2 reads SYGVQD (reference sequence). This CDR3 has 15 amino acids.

J is TRBJ1-6 and V is TRBV7-2; D perhaps matches TRBD1 (6 bases). Germline-derived CDR1 and CDR2 are SGHTA and FQGNSA. V was pared by 5 bases and J by 10 bases, with 12 bases between. This CDR3 has 13 amino acids. As DNA, the CDR3 is TGTGCCAGCAGCCCCCACAGGGAATCACCCCTCCACTTT. It translates to CASSPHRESPLHF.

This clone appeared a few times. The J gene is TRBJ1-2, the V gene TRBV19, with D possibly TRBD1 on 5 matching bases. The germline V gene encodes CDR1 LNHDA and CDR2 SQIVND (reference sequence). Trimming pared 6 bases from V and 5 bases from J, leaving 13 bases between. The CDR3 extends over 13 amino acids. The CDR3 nucleotides read TGTGCCAGTAGCGGACAAACGAGGTATGGCTACACCTTC. Protein product: CASSGQTRYGYTF. Full variable domain (outside the CDR3, taken from reference TRBV19 and TRBJ1-2): DGGITQSPKYLFRKEGQNVTLSCEQNLNHDAMYWYRQDPGQGLRLIYYSQIVNDFQKGDIAEGYSVSREKKESFPLTVTSAQKNPTAFYLCASSGQTRYGYTFGSGTRLTVV.

The rearrangement uses TRBV11-3 and TRBJ2-6, with 7 nucleotides matching TRBD1. V was pared by 5 bases and J by 0 bases, with 10 bases of the junction left unmatched. This CDR3 is built from 18 residues. The germline CDR1 and CDR2 sequences are SGHNT and YENEEA. The CDR3: CASSISGQYPSGANVLTF. DNA for the CDR3: TGTGCCAGCAGCATCTCGGGACAGTACCCCTCTGGGGCCAACGTCCTGACTTTC.

The V and J genes are TRBV10-3 and TRBJ1-6; D is unclear. The CDR3 has 12 amino acids. V dropped 5 bases and J dropped 7 bases, with 6 bases sitting between them. CDR1 ENHRY and CDR2 SYGVKD come from the germline V gene. CDR3 residues: CAISRGNSPLHF. The CDR3 nucleotides are TGTGCCATCAGTCGGGGAAATTCACCCCTCCACTTT.

J is TRBJ1-5 and V is TRBV18; D gene ambiguous. This CDR3 has 15 amino acids. Germline-derived CDR1 and CDR2 are KGHSH and LQKENI. With 3 bases removed from V and 3 bases from J, the gap between germline ends came to 12 bases. CDR3 region: CASSPPGQFNQPQHF. The CDR3 region has the DNA TGTGCCAGCTCACCGCCTGGGCAGTTCAATCAGCCCCAGCATTTT.

This chain joins TRBV24-1 and TRBJ2-5; TRBD1 agrees at 8 bases. CDR3 length: 15 residues. CDR1 and CDR2 (germline): KGHDR, SFDVKD. V dropped 3 bases and J dropped 5; count of bases not matched to a gene: 7. Written as DNA, the CDR3 is TGTGCCACCAGTGATACGACAGGGGTCGGGGAGACCCAGTACTTC. Its protein product is CATSDTTGVGETQYF.

The CDR3 spells CASSLDFGTGYGYTF. In nucleotides, the CDR3 is TGTGCCAGCAGCTTAGATTTTGGGACAGGGTACGGCTACACCTTC. The chain couples TRBV11-3 to TRBJ1-2; TRBD1 aligns across 9 bases. The V gene end was trimmed by 0 bases and the J gene end by 8 bases; junction bases not matched to a gene: 7. Looked up from germline, CDR1 is SGHNT and CDR2 is YENEEA. The CDR3 spans 15 residues.

The genes are TRBV10-2 and TRBJ1-2, with no clear D. V was shortened by 8 bases and J by 4 bases, with 11 bases between the two germline ends. The CDR3 is 12 amino acids. Germline lookup yields CDR1 WSHSY and CDR2 SAAADI. CDR3 sequence: CASWEGGYGYTF. The CDR3 nucleotides are TGCGCCAGCTGGGAGGGTGGCTATGGCTACACCTTC.

The chain is built from TRBV2 and TRBJ1-2, with TRBD1 matching over 10 bases. CDR1 is SNHLY and CDR2 is FYNNEI in the germline V gene. The V and J ends lost 0 bases and 2 bases, in that order; junction bases with no gene match: 9. This CDR3 is built from 18 residues. As DNA, the CDR3 is TGTGCCAGCAGTGAAGCTTCTGAGACAGGGGGCTGGAACTATGGCTACACCTTC. Amino acid sequence: CASSEASETGGWNYGYTF.

V is TRBV2 and J is TRBJ2-7, with TRBD2 matching 16 bases. V was pared by 6 bases and J by 4 bases, with 6 bases of the junction left unmatched. This CDR3 region has 16 residues. CDR1 is SNHLY, CDR2 FYNNEI, per germline. DNA of the CDR3: TGTGCCAGCAGCCCGCCGGGACTAGCGGGGGGGTACGAGCAGTACTTC. As protein: CASSPPGLAGGYEQYF.

This chain connects TRBV5-4 to TRBJ2-3; 7 positions agree with TRBD2. CDR3 size: 13 residues. The trim removed 2 bases at V and 5 bases at J, leaving 2 bases unmatched. Germline CDR1 and CDR2: SGHNT and YYREEE (reference sequence). The CDR3 sequence is CASSFGGGDTQYF. Written as DNA, the CDR3 is TGTGCCAGCAGCTTTGGCGGGGGAGATACGCAGTATTTT.

Note on this clone: Other DNA sequences in this sample translate to the same CDR3. The rearrangement links TRBV10-3 to TRBJ1-5; weak D call: TRBD1 (6 bases). Germline lookup yields CDR1 ENHRY and CDR2 SYGVKD. This CDR3 region has 15 residues. The V end was cut by 4 bases, the J end by 2 bases, with 12 bases between. CDR3 DNA: TGTGCCATCAGTGGGGGGCCAGGGGGCAATCAGCCCCAGCATTTT. It codes for CAISGGPGGNQPQHF.

Remarks on this clone: The sample contains more than one DNA sequence encoding this CDR3. This chain joins TRBV12-3 or TRBV12-4 and TRBJ1-3; no clear D. There are 13 residues in the CDR3. V lost 6 bases and J 3 bases, leaving 9 bases between the germline ends. The CDR3 loop is CASSSLSGNTIYF. CDR3 in DNA: TGTGCCAGCAGCTCCCTCAGTGGAAACACCATATATTTT.